The 15 T cell receptor beta chains listed next were all sequenced from one sample in a study of tumor-infiltrating lymphocytes in oesophageal squamous cell carcinoma. TCRdb independently ran MiXCR on the PCR reads; one entry per CDR3 protein. The sample has 13,000 or so distinct CDR3 sequences, roughly 54% seen once. The sequenced material came from esophageal tumor tissue. These receptors were collected from a female donor with esophageal squamous cell carcinoma.

The chain uses TRBV7-6 and TRBJ2-1; the match to TRBD2 covers 9 bases. V dropped 5 bases and J dropped 4; count of bases not matched to a gene: 9. The V gene's germline CDR1 is SGHVS and CDR2 FNYEAQ. The length of the CDR3 is 16 residues. The CDR3: CASSPRLAETYNEQFF. DNA of the CDR3: TGTGCCAGCAGCCCCCGACTAGCGGAGACGTACAATGAGCAGTTCTTC. Based on the CDR3 plus reference TRBV7-6 and TRBJ2-1, the full variable domain is GAGVSQSPRYKVTKRGQDVALRCDPISGHVSLYWYRQALGQGPEFLTYFNYEAQQDKSGLPNDRFSAERPEGSISTLTIQRTEQRDSAMYRCASSPRLAETYNEQFFGPGTRLTVL.

This clonotype was counted once. The genes are TRBV6-1 and TRBJ1-1; D unresolved. Trimming pared 7 bases from V and 7 bases from J, leaving 10 bases between. Germline CDR1 and CDR2: MNHNS and SASEGT. The CDR3 is 11 residues long. Written as DNA, the CDR3 is TGTGCCAGCAACAGTCGGGATGAAGCTTTCTTT. It codes for CASNSRDEAFF.

J is TRBJ2-1 and V is TRBV7-2; D call uncertain. Gene TRBJ2-2 matches the end of the DNA better, so the J call may be wrong. The CDR3 is 14 residues long. Germline V gene lookup returns CDR1 SGHTA and CDR2 FQGNSA. The chain's CDR3 is CASSLKRSGGELFF. CDR3 nucleotide sequence: TGTGCCAGCAGCTTAAAGAGGTCCGGCGGGGAGCTGTTTTTT.

The chain combines TRBV7-6 with TRBJ2-5, with TRBD1 as a possible D gene (6 bases). The CDR3 has 15 residues. Germline assignment: CDR1 SGHVS and CDR2 FNYEAQ. The V end lost 5 bases, the J end lost 0 bases, and 13 bases lay between the germline ends. The CDR3, as DNA: TGTGCCAGCAGCCCCGGGACACCGTACCAAGAGACCCAGTACTTC. It specifies CASSPGTPYQETQYF. The variable domain in full, with the rest retrieved from reference TRBV7-6 and TRBJ2-5, is GAGVSQSPRYKVTKRGQDVALRCDPISGHVSLYWYRQALGQGPEFLTYFNYEAQQDKSGLPNDRFSAERPEGSISTLTIQRTEQRDSAMYRCASSPGTPYQETQYFGPGTRLLVL.

This clonotype was observed at least ten times. The chain recombines TRBV6-6 with TRBJ2-6; D unresolved. The V end lost 0 bases, the J end lost 0 bases, and 6 bases lay between the germline ends. Germline V gives CDR1 MNHNY, CDR2 SVGAGI (reference sequence). This CDR3 spans 16 amino acids. CDR3 in amino acids: CASSYSSLSGANVLTF. The CDR3 DNA reads as TGTGCCAGCAGTTACTCGAGCCTCTCTGGGGCCAACGTCCTGACTTTC.

The chain uses TRBV6-6 and TRBJ2-3; 11 bases fit TRBD2. The tail of the sequence fits TRBJ2-1 better, so the J call may be wrong. The CDR3 runs 13 residues. CDR1 MNHNY and CDR2 SVGAGI come from the germline V gene (reference sequence). The CDR3 DNA is TGTGCCAGCGGGACTAGCGGTTACAATGAGCAGTTCTTC. Amino acid sequence: CASGTSGYNEQFF.

This clonotype occurred once. The CDR3 loop reads CASSTPTGTGVHEQYF. CDR3 bases: TGTGCCAGCAGCACCCCAACCGGGACAGGGGTCCACGAGCAGTACTTC. The chain uses TRBV6-1 and TRBJ2-5, with 10 nucleotides matching TRBD1. The assigned J gene may be wrong: the sequence end matches TRBJ2-7 better. The CDR3 length is 16 residues. Germline V gene lookup returns CDR1 MNHNS and CDR2 SASEGT.

This clonotype was counted only a few times. The chain links TRBV6-5 to TRBJ2-5, with 9 bases aligning to TRBD2. Unmatched junction bases numbered 9, after V lost 0 bases and J lost 4 bases. The CDR3 is 17 residues long. Germline V gene data show CDR1 as MNHEY and CDR2 as SVGAGI. The CDR3 DNA reads as TGTGCCAGCAGTTACTCGTCCAGCGGGAGGATGGGAGAGACCCAGTACTTC. It translates to CASSYSSSGRMGETQYF.

The chain joins TRBV24-1 to TRBJ1-1, with 7 nucleotides matching TRBD1. Germline assignment: CDR1 KGHDR and CDR2 SFDVKD. The CDR3 has 13 amino acids. Germline trimming cut 5 bases from V and 5 bases from J; bases unmatched to any gene: 4. CDR3 sequence reads: CATSGQGKTEAFF. The CDR3 nucleotides read TGTGCCACCAGTGGACAGGGAAAGACTGAAGCTTTCTTT.

The chain links TRBV7-2 to TRBJ2-3; D call uncertain. The DNA matches TRBJ2-7 better at its end, which makes the J call doubtful. The germline V gene has CDR1 SGHTA and CDR2 FQGNSA. This CDR3 has 14 amino acids. The CDR3 is CASSLAAISYEQYF. The CDR3 DNA reads as TGTGCCAGCAGCTTAGCGGCTATCTCCTACGAGCAGTACTTC.

The rearrangement joins TRBV7-3 to TRBJ1-1; 7 bases map to TRBD2. TRBJ2-2 matches the DNA end more closely, so the J call is doubtful. Germline assignment: CDR1 SGHTA and CDR2 FQGTGA. The CDR3 has 16 amino acids. CDR3 amino acids: CASSLSEGGHTGELFF. The CDR3 region has the DNA TGTGCCAGCAGCTTAAGTGAGGGAGGGCACACCGGGGAGCTGTTTTTT.

The chain uses TRBV5-1 and TRBJ2-7, with TRBD2 matching over 9 bases. Matching the DNA end better, TRBJ2-5 makes the J call doubtful. The CDR3 runs 14 residues. Germline CDR1 is SGHRS and CDR2 is YFSETQ. The CDR3 sequence is CASSAGTSHPTQYF. The CDR3 region has the DNA TGCGCCAGCAGCGCCGGGACTAGCCACCCGACCCAGTACTTC.

The chain links TRBV6-1 to TRBJ2-1, with TRBD2 identical over 7 bases. Germline V gene sequence: CDR1 MNHNS, CDR2 SASEGT. This CDR3 spans 15 amino acids. Trimming cost V 5 bases and J 6 bases; bases outside gene matches: 10. The CDR3 region is CASSSTRREGNEQFF. CDR3 nucleotides: TGTGCCAGCAGTTCGACTAGGAGGGAGGGCAATGAGCAGTTCTTC.

This clonotype was recorded many times. The CDR3 carries no conserved terminal phenylalanine or tryptophan, so it likely arises from a read error. The DNA is omitted, as the CDR3 cannot be located on it reliably, and the CDR3 follows TCRdb's listing. V and J are TRBV6-1 and TRBJ2-6; TRBD1 is taken as the D call from the table, unchecked against the DNA. The CDR3 contains 8 residues when both ends are counted. The V gene's germline CDR1 is MNHNS and CDR2 SASEGT. The CDR3 spells CASSKFRQ.

This clonotype was seen many times. The rearrangement uses TRBV11-2 and TRBJ1-4; TRBD1 matches 10 bases. Germline CDR1 and CDR2: SGHAT and FQNNGV. This CDR3 region has 14 residues. After removal of 4 bases from V and 8 bases from J, the junction contained 4 bases not matched to a gene. The CDR3 loop is CASSSRQGAEKLFF. The CDR3 bases are TGTGCCAGCAGCTCCCGACAGGGGGCCGAAAAACTGTTTTTT.